The 2 T cell receptor beta chains listed next were all sequenced from one sample in a study of regulatory T cells in long-lasting Graves disease. Arm-PCR of CDR3 regions and iRepertoire HTBI primers were the basis on which TCR beta libraries were built. TCRdb fed the multiplex PCR reads into MiXCR, producing one record per CDR3 protein. Here the sample spans 310,000 or so distinct CDR3 sequences, about 18% being singletons. Documented time point: persistent/refractory GD, antithyroid drugs over 5 years with positive TRAb. Making the TCR library involved RNA that had been extracted from PBMCs. Material: peripheral blood mononuclear cells (PBMCs), obtained when the disease was refractory, from a patient treated with antithyroid drugs. The receptors derive from a female donor with Graves disease.

This clonotype turned up a few times. The rearrangement joins TRBV9 to TRBJ1-4; TRBD1 might be the D (6 bases). Trimming took 5 bases from V and 5 from J, leaving 19 bases between them. From germline, CDR1 is SGDLS and CDR2 YYNGEE. CDR3 size: 16 residues. CDR3 protein: CASSRTDSWTNEKLFF. The CDR3 DNA follows: TGTGCCAGCAGTCGGACGGACAGCTGGACAAATGAAAAACTGTTTTTT.

The chain joins TRBV6-2 or TRBV6-3 to TRBJ1-5, with TRBD1 identical over 10 bases. CDR3 length: 16 amino acids. J lost 1 base, V lost 8 bases, and 8 bases had no gene match. Germline V lookup: CDR1 MNHEY, CDR2 SVGEGT. The CDR3 DNA reads as TGTGCCAGCCCATGGACAGGGGGATTCAGCAATCAGCCCCAGCATTTT. Translation: CASPWTGGFSNQPQHF.